This T cell receptor beta chain was recovered during a study of T cell changes during pregnancy in multiple sclerosis. The CDR3 runs 13 residues. Per germline, CDR1 SGHTS and CDR2 YDEGEE. The germline V and J ends were trimmed by 1 base and 5 bases, with 9 bases remaining between them. Method: immunoSEQ multiplex PCR; TCRdb's copy keeps in-frame clones and lacks some. The sample contains 38,000 or so clones, over 75% of which appear only once. The source material was CD8+ T cells from peripheral blood mononuclear cells, sampled before pregnancy. The TCR comes from a female donor with multiple sclerosis, enrolled in a pregnancy study. This chain connects TRBV5-8 to TRBJ2-5; tentative D call: TRBD2 (5 bases). For the CDR3, the DNA is TGTGCCAGCAGCTTGAGAGGGCTGGAGACCCAGTACTTC. This translates into CASSLRGLETQYF.